Listed below are T cell receptor beta chains from one sample, sequenced in a study of Graves' ophthalmopathy and Graves' hyperthyroidism. TCRdb reprocessed the multiplex PCR reads with MiXCR, giving one entry per CDR3 protein. The sample lists 350,000 or so distinct CDR3 sequences; roughly 17% were seen once. Sequencing used peripheral blood. The origin of the receptors is an adult man with Graves' ophthalmopathy. The CDR3 runs from the conserved cysteine through the conserved F or W. Each record gives: CDR3 length, D gene, clone size, J gene, V gene, CDR3 DNA, CDR3 protein. D genes are given only for firm matches. Clone size is given for some rows only: seen once, a few or many times, or a class if the clone is expanded.

>14|NA|NA|TRBJ1-6|TRBV12-3/TRBV12-4
TGTGCCAGCAGCCCCGACGGCTTAGGTTCACCCCTCCACTTT
CASSPDGLGSPLHF
>12|TRBD1|many|TRBJ2-5|TRBV19
TGTGCCAGTAGGACAGGGTCGGAGACCCAGTACTTC
CASRTGSETQYF
>15|TRBD1|NA|TRBJ1-1|TRBV12-3/TRBV12-4
TGTGCCAGCAGCAGGGGGGACGGGGGATCCACTGAAGCTTTCTTT
CASSRGDGGSTEAFF
>15|NA|few|TRBJ2-7|TRBV28
TGTGCCAGCAGTGGTGAGGGAGGATACTCCTACGAGCAGTACTTC
CASSGEGGYSYEQYF
>15|TRBD2|few|TRBJ2-5|TRBV27
TGTGCCAGCAGCCAGAGCGGGGGAGCACGTGAGACCCAGTACTTC
CASSQSGGARETQYF
>16|NA|NA|TRBJ1-1|TRBV6-5
TGTGCCAGCAGTTACTCCCCCCAGTGGGCGAGCACTGAAGCTTTCTTT
CASSYSPQWASTEAFF
>15|TRBD1|many|TRBJ2-5|TRBV7-9
TGTGCCAGCAGTCCTGGGACAGGGGGCTTAGAGACCCAGTACTTC
CASSPGTGGLETQYF
>16|NA|many|TRBJ2-5|TRBV28
TGTGCCAGCAGTTCAGCCGACATCGGAAGGGAAGAGACCCAGTACTTC
CASSSADIGREETQYF
>17|NA|many|TRBJ1-3|TRBV6-2/TRBV6-3
TGTGCCAGCAGTTATCTCCTGAACAGAAACTCTGGAAACACCATATATTTT
CASSYLLNRNSGNTIYF
>16|NA|many|TRBJ2-5|TRBV6-1
TGTGCCAGCAGTGAATTAAGGCCGGAGGGGGTCGAGACCCAGTACTTC
CASSELRPEGVETQYF
>16|NA|many|TRBJ1-3|TRBV24-1
TGTGCCACCAGTGATTTAAGCGGGTGTGCTGGAAACACCATATATTTT
CATSDLSGCAGNTIYF
>15|TRBD1|many|TRBJ1-1|TRBV5-1
TGCGCCAGCAGCTTGGCCGGGGACAGTCCTACTGAAGCTTTCTTT
CASSLAGDSPTEAFF
>17|TRBD1|many|TRBJ2-7|TRBV27
TGTGCCAGCAGTTTATCGACTCCCGCGACAGGGATCCACGAGCAGTACTTC
CASSLSTPATGIHEQYF
>21|TRBD1|many|TRBJ2-7|TRBV7-4
TGTGCCAGCAGCTTAGGTATCTTCGACATCAATTCCGGGACAGTCTTTTTCGAGCAGTACTTC
CASSLGIFDINSGTVFFEQYF
>13|NA|many|TRBJ2-5|TRBV2
TGTGCCAGCAGTGTCTGGCAACAAGAGACCCAGTACTTC
CASSVWQQETQYF
>15|TRBD2|NA|TRBJ2-7|TRBV18
TGTGCCAGCTCACCGCGGGAGAGGCCGCCGCCCGAGCAGTACTTC
CASSPRERPPPEQYF
>16|NA|many|TRBJ2-7|TRBV15
TGTGCCACCAGCAGAGATAAGGAAAACAGGTCCTACGAGCAGTACTTC
CATSRDKENRSYEQYF
>14|NA|NA|TRBJ1-1|TRBV4-2
TGTGCCAGCAGCCAGCCGAGTTGGGGCACTGAAGCTTTCTTT
CASSQPSWGTEAFF
>16|NA|many|TRBJ2-7|TRBV20-1
TGCAGTGCTAGAGGAGAAACAGGGTATTCTGCCTACGAGCAGTACTTC
CSARGETGYSAYEQYF
>14|NA|many|TRBJ2-2|TRBV28
TGTGCCAGCCTCGCGGCAGGGCCCGCCGGGGAGCTGTTTTTT
CASLAAGPAGELFF
>13|NA|many|TRBJ1-3|TRBV6-5
TGTGCCGGGAGGGGGGCAGCTGGAAACACCATATATTTT
CAGRGAAGNTIYF
>14|TRBD1|many|TRBJ1-2|TRBV2
TGTGCCAGCAGCGACAGGGGGCGAGCCTATGGCTACACCTTC
CASSDRGRAYGYTF
>13|NA|many|TRBJ1-1|TRBV7-9
TGTGCCAGCAGCTTAGGGGGATGGACTGAAGCTTTCTTT
CASSLGGWTEAFF
>13|NA|NA|TRBJ1-1|TRBV24-1
TGTGCCACCAGTGATTGGGGAACAGAAGAAGCTTTCTTT
CATSDWGTEEAFF
>15|NA|few|TRBJ2-2|TRBV2
TGTGCCAGCAGTGAAAGGCCCGTGAACACCGGGGAGCTGTTTTTT
CASSERPVNTGELFF
>15|TRBD1|many|TRBJ1-1|TRBV20-1
TGCAGTGCTAAGATCGATGCGGGACAGTGGACTGAAGCTTTCTTT
CSAKIDAGQWTEAFF
>15|NA|NA|TRBJ1-6|TRBV6-1
TGTGCCAGCAGTGAATTTGGGGTTATAGCTTCACCCCTCCACTTT
CASSEFGVIASPLHF
>14|NA|many|TRBJ2-7|TRBV11-2
TGTGCCAGCAGCTTGGACCCTAGCTCCTACGAGCAGTACTTC
CASSLDPSSYEQYF
>14|TRBD1|NA|TRBJ1-2|TRBV7-9
TGTGCCAGCAGCCCGACAGGGGTCTACTATGGCTACACCTTC
CASSPTGVYYGYTF
>12|NA|many|TRBJ2-2|TRBV3-1
TGTGCCAGCAGCCAAGAACGGGTACGACTGTTTTTT
CASSQERVRLFF
>16|TRBD1|many|TRBJ1-1|TRBV7-3
TGTGCCAGCAGCAACGGACAGGCTGGGTCGAACACTGAAGCTTTCTTT
CASSNGQAGSNTEAFF
>12|NA|many|TRBJ1-2|TRBV5-1
TGCGCCAGCAGCTTGCCGGATTATGGCTACACCTTC
CASSLPDYGYTF
>13|NA|many|TRBJ2-2|TRBV6-1
TGTGCCAGCGGACAGATTTACACCGGGGAGCTGTTTTTT
CASGQIYTGELFF
>16|TRBD2|many|TRBJ2-5|TRBV4-3
TGCGCCAGCAGCCAAGATACCAGCGGGGTGCAAGAGACCCAGTACTTC
CASSQDTSGVQETQYF
>14|NA|many|TRBJ1-2|TRBV6-1
TGTGCCAGCAGTGAAGCGCTCAGGGGCTATGGCTACACCTTC
CASSEALRGYGYTF
>14|TRBD1|many|TRBJ2-5|TRBV6-2/TRBV6-3
TGTGCCAGCAAGCGGGACAGGGACCAAGAGACCCAGTACTTC
CASKRDRDQETQYF
>15|NA|once|TRBJ1-1|TRBV6-1
TGTGCCAGCAGTGAATACGAATCGCTGAACACTGAAGCTTTCTTT
CASSEYESLNTEAFF
>14|TRBD2|many|TRBJ2-5|TRBV20-1
TGCAGTGCCAAGACTAGCGGAGTCCAAGAGACCCAGTACTTC
CSAKTSGVQETQYF
>12|NA|few|TRBJ2-7|TRBV12-3/TRBV12-4
TGTGCCAGCAATGGCTCACGGACGGAGCAGTACTTC
CASNGSRTEQYF
>14|TRBD1|many|TRBJ2-7|TRBV12-3/TRBV12-4
TGTGCCAGCAGTTTAAGAAGGGGGCTAGGCGAGCAGTACTTC
CASSLRRGLGEQYF
>11|NA|many|TRBJ2-7|TRBV6-2/TRBV6-3
TGTGCCAGCAGTTACCAGGCCGAGCAGTACTTC
CASSYQAEQYF
>13|NA|many|TRBJ2-7|TRBV19
TGTGCCAGTAGTAAGGACACTTCCTACGAGCAGTACTTC
CASSKDTSYEQYF
>14|NA|NA|TRBJ2-6|TRBV6-1
TGTGCCAGTGGGGACCTCTCTGGGGCCAACGTCCTGACTTTC
CASGDLSGANVLTF
>17|NA|many|TRBJ2-6|TRBV5-1
TGCGCCAGCAGCCCGGACCCAGGGAACTCTGGGGCCAACGTCCTGACTTTC
CASSPDPGNSGANVLTF
>15|TRBD1|many|TRBJ1-1|TRBV12-3/TRBV12-4
TGTGCCAGCAGAAGAAACAGGGGGCTGAACACTGAAGCTTTCTTT
CASRRNRGLNTEAFF
>12|NA|many|TRBJ1-1|TRBV10-3
TGTGCCACTGGGGTATCGCGCACTGAAGCTTTCTTT
CATGVSRTEAFF
>14|TRBD1|many|TRBJ1-1|TRBV2
TGTGCCGGGGGGGGGACAGGGCTGAACACTGAAGCTTTCTTT
CAGGGTGLNTEAFF
>12|NA|many|TRBJ1-2|TRBV29-1
TGCAGCGTTGAAAAGGATAGCTATGGCTACACCTTC
CSVEKDSYGYTF
>15|TRBD1|NA|TRBJ2-5|TRBV11-3
TGTGCCAGCAGCTTAAGCCCAGGGGGCTTGGAGACCCAGTACTTC
CASSLSPGGLETQYF
>15|TRBD1|NA|TRBJ2-2|TRBV7-2
TGTGCCAGCAGCCCTGGGCAGGGGGCGGGCGGGGAGCTGTTTTTT
CASSPGQGAGGELFF
>14|NA|many|TRBJ1-3|TRBV6-1
TGTGCCAGCAGGGACACGACCTCTGGAAACACCATATATTTT
CASRDTTSGNTIYF